This T cell receptor (beta chain) was identified in a study of Graves' ophthalmopathy and Graves' hyperthyroidism. Germline CDR1 is SNHLY and CDR2 is FYNNEI. Trimming took 2 bases from V and 0 from J; bases not matched to a gene: 3. This CDR3 region has 15 residues. Certain patients were not enrolled. These were patients with other autoimmune diseases, uncontrolled infections, pregnancy or lactation. General study points: Most thyroid-expanded clonotypes exceeding 0.001 frequency were also found in blood.

This clonotype was detected only once. The antigen is not known. RNA transcripts served as template for amplifying TCR beta CDR3 sequences. An opening RT-PCR round employed HTBI primers and preceded a second-round multiplex PCR. TCRdb re-called the multiplex PCR reads through MiXCR, storing one row per CDR3 protein. The table has around 1.1 million distinct CDR3 sequences, less than 45% seen once. Sequencing was done on a sample of peripheral blood or thyroid tissue (not recorded which). The chain is built from TRBV2 and TRBJ2-5, with 7 bases identical to TRBD1. The receptor was isolated from an adult man with Graves' hyperthyroidism. The CDR3 coding sequence is TGTGCCAGCAGTGAAATCGGGACAGACCAAGAGACCCAGTACTTC. Translation: CASSEIGTDQETQYF.